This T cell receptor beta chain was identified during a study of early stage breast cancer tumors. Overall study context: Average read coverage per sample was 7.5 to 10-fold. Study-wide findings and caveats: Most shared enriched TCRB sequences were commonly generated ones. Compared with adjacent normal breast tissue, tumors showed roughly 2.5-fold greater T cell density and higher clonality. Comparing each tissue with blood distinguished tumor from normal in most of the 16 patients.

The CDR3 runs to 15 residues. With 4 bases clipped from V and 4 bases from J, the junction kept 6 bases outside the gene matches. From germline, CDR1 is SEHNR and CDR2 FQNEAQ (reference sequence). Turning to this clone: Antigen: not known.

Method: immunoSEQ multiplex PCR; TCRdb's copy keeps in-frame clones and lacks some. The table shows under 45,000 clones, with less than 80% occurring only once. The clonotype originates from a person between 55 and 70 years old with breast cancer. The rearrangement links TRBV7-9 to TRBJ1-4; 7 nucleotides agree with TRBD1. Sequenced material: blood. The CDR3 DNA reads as TGTGCCAGCAGCTACCAAGGACAGGTTAATGAAAAACTGTTTTTT. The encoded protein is CASSYQGQVNEKLFF. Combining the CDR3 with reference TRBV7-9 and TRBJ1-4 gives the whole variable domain DTGVSQNPRHKITKRGQNVTFRCDPISEHNRLYWYRQTLGQGPEFLTYFQNEAQLEKSRLLSDRFSAERPKGSFSTLEIQRTEQGDSAMYLCASSYQGQVNEKLFFGSGTQLSVL.